The 10 T cell receptor beta chains in this list originate from one sample, sequenced in a study of CD8 T cells in acute hepatitis C reinfection. Sequencing was performed with immunoSEQ multiplex PCR; in TCRdb, only in-frame clones are kept and a portion is missing. This sample has 1,400 to 1,500 clones, with around half found just once. Noted time point: acute HCV infection, within 168 days of estimated infection date. The hepatitis C virus-specific receptor repertoire was characterized directly ex vivo, with no prior expansion in culture. Study-wide points: Preferential TRBV04 and TRBV06 usage appeared in all groups and was not explained by the naive pool.

Here the sequenced sample was HCV NS3-1073 tetramer-sorted CD8+ T cells from PBMCs, taken during acute infection. The receptors stem from a woman aged 18-29 years who spontaneously cleared hepatitis C infection.

The count of this clone is one. A far larger clone is a single base away, which makes a read error likely. This chain connects TRBV6-7 to TRBJ2-7; 9 bases align to TRBD2. TRBV6-7 is flagged as an ORF with uncertain function. The CDR3 totals 17 residues. Trimming removed 5 bases from V and 6 bases from J; junction bases left unmatched: 17. In nucleotides, the CDR3 is TGTGCCAGCAGTGAACAGGCGACTAGCGGTCAGACCTGCGAGCAGTACTTC. Translating gives CASSEQATSGQTCEQYF.

Details on this clone: Distinct nucleotide sequences in the sample also encode this CDR3. CDR3 loop: CASSLEAGPWGEQFF. The DNA of the CDR3 is TGTGCCAGCAGCTTAGAAGCGGGACCCTGGGGTGAGCAGTTCTTC. This sequence joins TRBV11-2 and TRBJ2-1, with 7 bases that match TRBD2. Trimming took 0 bases from V and 9 from J; bases not matched to a gene: 8. The CDR3 runs to 15 residues. The germline V gene encodes CDR1 SGHAT and CDR2 FQNNGV. The full variable domain, its missing parts supplied by reference TRBV11-2 and TRBJ2-1, is EAGVAQSPRYKIIEKRQSVAFWCNPISGHATLYWYQQILGQGPKLLIQFQNNGVVDDSQLPKDRFSAERLKGVDSTLKIQPAKLEDSAVYLCASSLEAGPWGEQFFGPGTRLTVL.

About this clone: Different DNA sequences within this sample yield the same CDR3. J is TRBJ2-7 and V is TRBV14, with D perhaps TRBD1 (6 bases). CDR3 length equals 14 residues. The V gene lost 0 bases and the J gene lost 4 bases, with 10 bases spanning the gap. Germline lookup yields CDR1 SGHDN and CDR2 FVKESK. CDR3 DNA sequence: TGTGCCAGCAGCCAAGACGGACAGTTTTACGAGCAGTACTTC. This codes for CASSQDGQFYEQYF.

This clone has just a few counts. V gene TRBV15 combines with J gene TRBJ2-4; D is perhaps TRBD1 (6 bases). The CDR3 contains 14 residues. Per germline, CDR1 LNHNV and CDR2 YYDKDF (reference sequence). The V gene lost 3 bases and the J gene lost 8 bases, with 14 bases spanning the gap. This CDR3 reads CATSSNRDEHIQYF. The CDR3 DNA is TGTGCCACCAGCAGTAACAGGGATGAACACATTCAGTACTTC.

This clone has a handful of counts. This chain links TRBV4-2 with TRBJ1-1; D gene uncertain. The CDR3 has 13 residues. Trimming left V 6 bases short and J 1 base short, with 9 bases between. Germline values: CDR1 LGHNA, CDR2 YNFKEQ. In DNA, the CDR3 is TGTGCCAGCAGTAGGGAAAGGAACACTGAAGCTTTCTTT. It encodes CASSRERNTEAFF.

The CDR3 DNA reads as TGTGCCAGCAGCTCAGCTTCGGGACAGACAGAGACCCAGTACTTC. Translating it yields CASSSASGQTETQYF. The genes are TRBV5-5 and TRBJ2-5; 7 bases are shared with TRBD1. The ends lost 3 bases at V and 4 bases at J; junction bases unmatched: 9. CDR1 and CDR2 from the germline V gene are SGHKS and YYEKEE (reference sequence). The CDR3 covers 15 residues.

This sequence joins TRBV14 and TRBJ1-1; TRBD1 is a possible D gene (5 bases). Between the trimmed V and J ends, which lost 7 bases and 5 bases, there was a span of 14 bases. Germline assignment: CDR1 SGHDN and CDR2 FVKESK. The CDR3 consists of 13 residues. The CDR3 spells CASIPGSGTEAFF. CDR3 sequence (DNA): TGTGCCAGCATCCCAGGGTCGGGAACTGAAGCTTTCTTT.

This chain connects TRBV27 to TRBJ2-7, with 9 bases that match TRBD2. The CDR3 totals 14 residues. Looked up from germline, CDR1 is MNHEY and CDR2 is SMNVEV (reference sequence). V shed 5 bases and J 7 bases; nucleotides not matched to a gene: 9. The CDR3 loop is CASSPVAGVGEQYF. CDR3 in DNA: TGTGCCAGCAGTCCAGTAGCGGGAGTGGGGGAGCAGTACTTC.

This rearrangement joins TRBV5-6 to TRBJ2-4, with D possibly being TRBD1 (5 bases). Germline values: CDR1 SGHDT, CDR2 YYEEEE. V was shortened by 4 bases and J by 5 bases, with 13 bases between the two germline ends. The CDR3 is made up of 14 amino acids. CDR3 in amino acids: CASSETRDENIQYF. The CDR3 nucleotides are TGTGCCAGCAGCGAAACCAGGGATGAAAACATTCAGTACTTC. The full variable domain, rest sourced from reference TRBV5-6 and TRBJ2-4, is DAGVTQSPTHLIKTRGQQVTLRCSPKSGHDTVSWYQQALGQGPQFIFQYYEEEERQRGNFPDRFSGHQFPNYSSELNVNALLLGDSALYLCASSETRDENIQYFGAGTRLSVL.

CDR3 region: CASRQGPNTEAFF. CDR3 bases: TGTGCCAGCAGACAGGGGCCGAACACTGAAGCTTTCTTT. The V gene is TRBV30, the J gene TRBJ1-1, with TRBD1 matching 8 bases. The germline gives CDR1 GTSNPN, CDR2 SVGIG (reference sequence). There are 13 residues in the CDR3. The V segment lost 8 bases and the J segment 1 base; nucleotides outside the gene matches: 6.